One and the same sample provided the 28 T cell receptor beta chains below, sequenced in a study of monozygotic twins with inflammatory bowel disease. After re-calling the 5' RACE reads, TCRdb lists one entry per CDR3 protein, DNA absent. The sample table includes 150,000 to 200,000 distinct CDR3 sequences. Sequencing used blood. The receptors derive from a human donor with ulcerative colitis or Crohn's disease, or a healthy co-twin of an affected twin (not recorded which).

The chain combines TRBV4-2 with TRBJ2-2; TCRdb indicates TRBD1, and absent DNA this call remains unverified. The CDR3 has 15 amino acids. Per the germline V gene, CDR1 is LGHNA and CDR2 is YNFKEQ. The CDR3 here is CASSRPGQGTGELFF.

The V call is TRBV10-3, the J call TRBJ2-1; TCRdb names TRBD1, which stays unverified in the absence of DNA. The germline V gene has CDR1 ENHRY and CDR2 SYGVKD. The CDR3 loop spans 13 amino acids. This CDR3 is CAISRTGDNEQFF.

The gene calls are TRBV20-1 and TRBJ2-7; the D call of TRBD1 rests on TCRdb alone, since no DNA is present to check it. This CDR3 has 12 amino acids. CDR1 DFQATT and CDR2 SNEGSKA come from the germline V gene (reference sequence). CDR3 sequence: CSASPGAYEQYF.

This chain connects TRBV7-2 to TRBJ1-2. The length of the CDR3 is 16 residues. Germline loops: CDR1 SGHTA, CDR2 FQGNSA. The CDR3 region is CASSLAPLGGGPGYTF.

The genes are TRBV7-2 and TRBJ1-1; TCRdb's D gene call, TRBD1, goes unchecked for lack of DNA. CDR3 length equals 14 residues. Germline CDR1 and CDR2: SGHTA and FQGNSA. The CDR3 sequence: CASSLQGTDTEAFF.

The genes are TRBV28 and TRBJ1-1. The CDR3 sequence is 14 residues long. Germline V gives CDR1 MDHEN, CDR2 SYDVKM. This chain's CDR3 is CASSLEGRFTEAFF.

The genes are TRBV12-3 or TRBV12-4 and TRBJ2-3; TCRdb's D call, TRBD2, is unchecked because there is no DNA. This CDR3 is 17 amino acids long. CDR3: CASSSPVAGSSTDTQYF.

This rearrangement joins TRBV5-1 to TRBJ2-2; the D gene TCRdb calls, TRBD1, cannot be checked with no DNA. The CDR3 length is 13 residues. Per the germline V gene, CDR1 is SGHRS and CDR2 is YFSETQ. CDR3 sequence reads: CASSGQNTGELFF.

The chain recombines TRBV4-2 with TRBJ2-3; TCRdb selects TRBD2, and the lack of DNA leaves this call unchecked. The CDR3 consists of 19 residues. Looked up from germline, CDR1 is LGHNA and CDR2 is YNFKEQ. This CDR3 reads CASSQSSYLAGSVADTQYF.

The genes are TRBV6-1 and TRBJ1-1. Germline-derived CDR1 and CDR2 are MNHNS and SASEGT. The CDR3 extends over 14 amino acids. The CDR3 sequence: CASTKGGANTEAFF.

The rearrangement links TRBV3-1 to TRBJ1-5. The CDR3 totals 14 residues. Germline-derived CDR1 and CDR2 are LGHDT and YNNKEL (reference sequence). The CDR3 protein is CASSQDASNQPQHF. The full variable domain, its missing parts supplied by reference TRBV3-1 and TRBJ1-5, is DTAVSQTPKYLVTQMGNDKSIKCEQNLGHDTMYWYKQDSKKFLKIMFSYNNKELIINETVPNRFSPKSPDKAHLNLHINSLELGDSAVYFCASSQDASNQPQHFGDGTRLSIL.

The rearrangement uses TRBV5-1 and TRBJ2-5. CDR3 length: 15 residues. Germline CDR1 SGHRS, CDR2 YFSETQ. CDR3 region: CASSLVPGRQETQYF. The variable domain in full, completed from reference TRBV5-1 and TRBJ2-5, reads KAGVTQTPRYLIKTRGQQVTLSCSPISGHRSVSWYQQTPGQGLQFLFEYFSETQRNKGNFPGRFSGRQFSNSRSEMNVSTLELGDSALYLCASSLVPGRQETQYFGPGTRLLVL.

V and J are TRBV12-3 or TRBV12-4 and TRBJ2-2; TCRdb designates TRBD2, a call that cannot be tested without DNA. CDR3 length: 13 residues. CDR3: CASSSGVPGELFF.

The gene calls are TRBV12-3 or TRBV12-4 and TRBJ1-4. This CDR3 region has 12 residues. The CDR3 here is CASSLMGEKLFF.

The V call is TRBV15, the J call TRBJ2-1; TCRdb outputs TRBD1, but without DNA this stays unchecked. There are 14 residues in the CDR3. Germline-derived CDR1 and CDR2 are LNHNV and YYDKDF (reference sequence). The CDR3 loop is CATSTRQGSNEQFF.

The CDR3 spells CASSLSTGNTGELFF. This chain connects TRBV5-1 to TRBJ2-2; there is no DNA to check the TCRdb D call of TRBD1. This CDR3 is 15 amino acids long. Germline V gene data show CDR1 as SGHRS and CDR2 as YFSETQ.

V gene TRBV27 combines with J gene TRBJ2-6; TCRdb's assignment of TRBD1 cannot be checked, as there is no DNA. There are 16 residues in the CDR3. The V gene's germline CDR1 is MNHEY and CDR2 SMNVEV (reference sequence). CDR3: CASSFWGLSGANVLTF.

V is TRBV5-1 and J is TRBJ2-2; TCRdb gives TRBD1 as the D gene, but with no DNA this cannot be confirmed. CDR3 length: 14 amino acids. Germline values: CDR1 SGHRS, CDR2 YFSETQ. The CDR3: CASSPQGATGELFF. Drawing the rest from reference TRBV5-1 and TRBJ2-2, the complete variable domain is KAGVTQTPRYLIKTRGQQVTLSCSPISGHRSVSWYQQTPGQGLQFLFEYFSETQRNKGNFPGRFSGRQFSNSRSEMNVSTLELGDSALYLCASSPQGATGELFFGEGSRLTVL.

V usage is TRBV10-3 and J usage is TRBJ1-2; TCRdb selects TRBD1, and the lack of DNA leaves this call unchecked. CDR1 is ENHRY and CDR2 is SYGVKD in the germline V gene. The CDR3 sequence is 12 residues long. CDR3 sequence reads: CAISKGTDGYTF.

This sequence joins TRBV3-1 and TRBJ2-3. The germline gives CDR1 LGHDT, CDR2 YNNKEL (reference sequence). The CDR3 totals 13 residues. The CDR3 sequence: CASSQGITDTQYF.

The chain joins TRBV7-2 to TRBJ2-7; the D call of TRBD2 rests on TCRdb alone, since no DNA is present to check it. This CDR3 spans 15 amino acids. The germline CDR1 and CDR2 sequences are SGHTA and FQGNSA. CDR3 sequence reads: CASSLKGRTAYEQYF.

The CDR3 here is CASSLTGRSSYEQYF. V and J are TRBV27 and TRBJ2-7. CDR3 length: 15 residues. Germline V gene data show CDR1 as MNHEY and CDR2 as SMNVEV (reference sequence).

The chain is built from TRBV28 and TRBJ2-1; the D gene TCRdb calls, TRBD2, cannot be checked with no DNA. The germline gives CDR1 MDHEN, CDR2 SYDVKM. This CDR3 spans 13 amino acids. This CDR3 is CASSSTSPDEQFF.

The chain recombines TRBV24-1 with TRBJ2-5; TCRdb proposes TRBD1, but this gene call is untestable without DNA. CDR1 is KGHDR, CDR2 SFDVKD, per germline. This CDR3 is built from 16 residues. The CDR3 region is CATSEPGTGSQETQYF.

The chain is built from TRBV12-3 or TRBV12-4 and TRBJ1-4; TCRdb's D call, TRBD1, is unchecked because there is no DNA. The CDR3 loop spans 14 amino acids. The CDR3 loop reads CASSWDTSNEKLFF.

The rearrangement links TRBV5-1 to TRBJ2-5. CDR3 length: 13 amino acids. Per the germline V gene, CDR1 is SGHRS and CDR2 is YFSETQ. The CDR3 loop is CASSRVYQETQYF.

The chain couples TRBV10-3 to TRBJ2-5; TCRdb indicates TRBD2, and absent DNA this call remains unverified. There are 14 residues in the CDR3. The germline V gene encodes CDR1 ENHRY and CDR2 SYGVKD. CDR3 amino acids: CAISELTSRETQYF.

The chain combines TRBV12-3 or TRBV12-4 with TRBJ1-5; TCRdb names TRBD1, which stays unverified in the absence of DNA. The CDR3 runs 14 residues. The CDR3 region is CASSLGGGNQPQHF.